The 22 T cell receptor beta chains in this list originate from one sample, sequenced in a study of T cell repertoires in cytomegalovirus infection. TCRdb redid the calling of the reads with MiXCR, one entry per CDR3 protein. The sample holds more than 250,000 distinct CDR3 sequences, around 15% seen once. The specimen sequenced was PBMCs. The receptor source for this set is a human donor in good health (CMV status not recorded). Some clones in this sample may be carry-over from other donors' samples.

Worth noting for this clonotype: This clone may be a read error of a much larger clone one base away. This chain uses TRBV7-2 with TRBJ2-2; 9 bases fit TRBD1. The V segment lost 5 bases and the J segment 4 bases; nucleotides outside the gene matches: 5. The CDR3 consists of 15 residues. Germline V CDR1 and CDR2: SGHTA, FQGNSA. The CDR3 sequence is CASSKDRGCTGELFF. The CDR3 nucleotides read TGTGCCAGCAGCAAAGACAGGGGGTGCACCGGGGAGCTGTTTTTT.

CDR3 in amino acids: CASRIRGQGSPLHF. Here the CDR3 DNA reads TGTGCCAGCAGGATCAGGGGGCAAGGTTCACCCCTCCACTTT. The chain couples TRBV25-1 to TRBJ1-6; the match to TRBD1 covers 8 bases. CDR3 length: 14 amino acids. With 6 bases clipped from V and 9 bases from J, the junction kept 7 bases outside the gene matches. Germline lookup yields CDR1 MGHDK and CDR2 SYGVNS.

This clonotype was recorded a few times. This chain connects TRBV5-1 to TRBJ1-3, with D unresolved. The CDR3 loop spans 16 amino acids. V lost 0 bases, J lost 2 bases, and 12 bases lay in between. Per germline, CDR1 SGHRS and CDR2 YFSETQ. CDR3 DNA: TGCGCCAGCAGCTTGGAACCATGGAGGGCTGGAAACACCATATATTTT. It yields the protein CASSLEPWRAGNTIYF.

This clonotype was detected many times. This chain uses TRBV28 with TRBJ2-1; TRBD1 matches 10 bases. Per germline, CDR1 MDHEN and CDR2 SYDVKM. With V trimmed by 3 bases and J by 2 bases, 10 bases remained unmatched. CDR3 length: 18 amino acids. The CDR3 is CASSFPRSGTGAYNEQFF. The DNA for the CDR3 is TGTGCCAGCAGTTTCCCGAGGAGCGGGACAGGGGCCTACAATGAGCAGTTCTTC.

This chain joins TRBV5-1 and TRBJ1-1, with 7 bases that match TRBD1. This CDR3 contains 16 residues. The germline V gene encodes CDR1 SGHRS and CDR2 YFSETQ. The J segment lost 3 bases and the V segment lost 0 bases, leaving 8 bases of the junction unmatched. Here the CDR3 reads CASSLEARGAYTEAFF. CDR3 in DNA: TGCGCCAGCAGCTTGGAGGCCAGGGGGGCTTACACTGAAGCTTTCTTT.

The sample holds a few counts of this clonotype. CDR3 DNA: TGTGCCAGCAGTAAGGACAGGGGGCAAACTGAAGCTTTCTTT. It specifies CASSKDRGQTEAFF. This rearrangement joins TRBV6-5 to TRBJ1-1, with 11 bases identical to TRBD1. The junction had 4 bases not matched to a gene; V was cut back by 5 bases and J by 5 bases. Germline loops: CDR1 MNHEY, CDR2 SVGAGI. The CDR3 has 14 residues.

This clonotype was counted at least ten times. V gene TRBV12-3 or TRBV12-4 combines with J gene TRBJ2-1, with no clear D. The CDR3 has 18 amino acids. V lost 1 base and J 6 bases, leaving 22 bases between the germline ends. The CDR3 protein is CASSLVRLTTLNSNEQFF. The CDR3 coding sequence is TGTGCCAGCAGTTTAGTGAGACTCACTACCCTCAATTCCAATGAGCAGTTCTTC.

This clonotype was counted only a few times. The V call is TRBV2, the J call TRBJ2-1; no clear D gene. V lost 8 bases to trimming and J lost 3 bases, with 5 bases between them. This CDR3 has 11 residues. CDR1 is SNHLY, CDR2 FYNNEI, per germline. In DNA, the CDR3 is TGTGCCAGCCTTCTCTACAATGAGCAGTTCTTC. It yields the protein CASLLYNEQFF.

This clonotype was observed a few times. This chain joins TRBV29-1 and TRBJ1-1, with unresolved D. Germline CDR1 and CDR2: SQVTM and ANQGSEA. Trimming took off 0 bases at V and 0 bases at J, with 23 bases between the two ends. This CDR3 has 19 residues. The CDR3 region has the DNA TGCAGCGTTGAAGAGTACCGGTGGGCCGGCGTCCCAATGAACACTGAAGCTTTCTTT. Translating it yields CSVEEYRWAGVPMNTEAFF.

This chain links TRBV14 with TRBJ1-1; D possibly corresponds to TRBD1 (5 bases). Germline lookup yields CDR1 SGHDN and CDR2 FVKESK. This CDR3 region has 17 residues. The ends were cut back, 3 bases at V and 1 base at J, with 18 bases in the middle. The CDR3 is CASSHGFGGSSNTEAFF. CDR3 nucleotides: TGTGCCAGCAGCCACGGCTTCGGGGGATCATCGAACACTGAAGCTTTCTTT. The full variable domain, its missing parts supplied by reference TRBV14 and TRBJ1-1, is EAGVTQFPSHSVIEKGQTVTLRCDPISGHDNLYWYRRVMGKEIKFLLHFVKESKQDESGMPNNRFLAERTGGTYSTLKVQPAELEDSGVYFCASSHGFGGSSNTEAFFGQGTRLTVV.

This rearrangement joins TRBV7-9 to TRBJ1-4; the D gene is possibly TRBD1 (5 bases). With 5 bases removed from V and 8 bases from J, the gap between germline ends came to 12 bases. The germline CDR1 and CDR2 sequences are SEHNR and FQNEAQ (reference sequence). The CDR3 has 13 residues. Written as DNA, the CDR3 is TGTGCCAGCAGCATAGAGGGGACCGAAAAACTGTTTTTT. It codes for CASSIEGTEKLFF.

The sample holds many counts of this clonotype. The V and J genes are TRBV5-4 and TRBJ2-3, with D perhaps TRBD2 (5 bases). The CDR3 totals 16 residues. The germline gives CDR1 SGHNT, CDR2 YYREEE (reference sequence). V was shortened by 0 bases and J by 0 bases, with 11 bases between the two germline ends. CDR3 in DNA: TGTGCCAGCAGCTTGGCAGGACTGCCTAGCACAGATACGCAGTATTTT. This sequence encodes CASSLAGLPSTDTQYF. Using reference TRBV5-4 and TRBJ2-3 for the parts outside the CDR3, the full variable domain is ETGVTQSPTHLIKTRGQQVTLRCSSQSGHNTVSWYQQALGQGPQFIFQYYREEENGRGNFPPRFSGLQFPNYSSELNVNALELDDSALYLCASSLAGLPSTDTQYFGPGTRLTVL.

The V gene is TRBV19, the J gene TRBJ1-1; 8 bases are shared with TRBD1. There are 14 residues in the CDR3. The junction had 5 bases not matched to a gene; V was cut back by 4 bases and J by 4 bases. Per the germline V gene, CDR1 is LNHDA and CDR2 is SQIVND (reference sequence). In nucleotides, the CDR3 is TGTGCCAGTAGTACAGACAGGGGAGGCACTGAAGCTTTCTTT. As protein: CASSTDRGGTEAFF.

This CDR3 is CASPPSGTLTDTQYF. The CDR3 coding sequence is TGTGCCAGTCCCCCTTCCGGGACGCTCACAGATACGCAGTATTTT. This chain uses TRBV28 with TRBJ2-3; D may be TRBD1 or TRBD2 (5 bases each). Trimming removed 9 bases at V and 2 bases at J, with 18 bases between. The CDR3 has 15 residues. Germline-derived CDR1 and CDR2 are MDHEN and SYDVKM. Variable domain in full (rest from reference TRBV28 and TRBJ2-3): DVKVTQSSRYLVKRTGEKVFLECVQDMDHENMFWYRQDPGLGLRLIYFSYDVKMKEKGDIPEGYSVSREKKERFSLILESASTNQTSMYLCASPPSGTLTDTQYFGPGTRLTVL.

This clonotype showed up just a few times. This chain links TRBV6-6 with TRBJ1-1, with 7 bases matching TRBD1. The CDR3 contains 14 residues. Germline CDR1 MNHNY, CDR2 SVGAGI (reference sequence). V shed 6 bases and J 3 bases; nucleotides not matched to a gene: 7. The CDR3 DNA follows: TGTGCCAGCAGGCGACAGGGCATGGACACTGAAGCTTTCTTT. Translation: CASRRQGMDTEAFF.

This clonotype was counted only a few times. The chain is built from TRBV29-1 and TRBJ2-6, with 8 nucleotides matching TRBD1. This CDR3 has 14 amino acids. The ends lost 8 bases at V and 0 bases at J; junction bases unmatched: 3. Per germline, CDR1 SQVTM and CDR2 ANQGSEA. The CDR3 spells CSTQGGSGANVLTF. CDR3 nucleotides: TGCAGCACACAGGGGGGCTCTGGGGCCAACGTCCTGACTTTC.

This clonotype was seen a few times. V is TRBV20-1 and J is TRBJ2-5; 11 bases agree with TRBD1. The CDR3 spans 19 residues. Trimming cost V 0 bases and J 5 bases; bases outside gene matches: 17. From germline, CDR1 is DFQATT and CDR2 SNEGSKA (reference sequence). This chain's CDR3 is CSARDRRGTGGLISETQYF. As DNA, the CDR3 is TGCAGTGCTAGAGATCGGAGGGGGACAGGGGGGCTGATTTCGGAGACCCAGTACTTC.

This clonotype was seen at least ten times. This rearrangement joins TRBV4-1 to TRBJ2-5; no definite D call. CDR1 is MGHRA, CDR2 YSYEKL, per germline. V lost 0 bases and J lost 1, with 12 bases in between. This CDR3 is 16 amino acids long. Here the CDR3 reads CASSQDRGVRQETQYF. The CDR3, as DNA: TGCGCCAGCAGCCAAGATCGAGGCGTACGCCAAGAGACCCAGTACTTC.

The V and J genes are TRBV28 and TRBJ2-2; no clear D. Germline V gene sequence: CDR1 MDHEN, CDR2 SYDVKM. The CDR3 runs 14 residues. The ends were cut back, 6 bases at V and 1 base at J, with 9 bases in the middle. The CDR3 bases are TGTGCCAGCAGGCCCCGGAAGAACACCGGGGAGCTGTTTTTT. Its protein product is CASRPRKNTGELFF.

This clonotype was recorded a few times. The J gene is TRBJ1-6, the V gene TRBV6-5; D call uncertain. V gave up 2 bases and J gave up 5 bases, with 7 bases separating them. Germline values: CDR1 MNHEY, CDR2 SVGAGI. The CDR3 is made up of 14 amino acids. CDR3 in amino acids: CASSYGPDNSPLHF. Written as DNA, the CDR3 is TGTGCCAGCAGTTACGGGCCCGATAATTCACCCCTCCACTTT.

This clonotype was counted many times. The chain recombines TRBV7-9 with TRBJ2-1; D perhaps matches TRBD2 (6 bases). CDR1 and CDR2 (germline): SEHNR, FQNEAQ (reference sequence). V was cut by 9 bases and J by 0 bases, with 15 bases left in between. This CDR3 spans 15 amino acids. The CDR3 sequence: CASLTGTGSYNEQFF. CDR3 nucleotides: TGTGCCAGTCTCACCGGGACTGGCTCCTACAATGAGCAGTTCTTC.

This clonotype was seen more than once but under ten times. The rearrangement links TRBV29-1 to TRBJ1-5; TRBD1 matches at 8 bases. The J segment lost 6 bases and the V segment lost 7 bases, leaving 5 bases of the junction unmatched. Germline CDR1 reads SQVTM; CDR2 reads ANQGSEA. The CDR3 spans 12 residues. This chain's CDR3 is CSAGQGGQPQHF. DNA for the CDR3: TGCAGCGCCGGACAGGGAGGTCAGCCCCAGCATTTT.